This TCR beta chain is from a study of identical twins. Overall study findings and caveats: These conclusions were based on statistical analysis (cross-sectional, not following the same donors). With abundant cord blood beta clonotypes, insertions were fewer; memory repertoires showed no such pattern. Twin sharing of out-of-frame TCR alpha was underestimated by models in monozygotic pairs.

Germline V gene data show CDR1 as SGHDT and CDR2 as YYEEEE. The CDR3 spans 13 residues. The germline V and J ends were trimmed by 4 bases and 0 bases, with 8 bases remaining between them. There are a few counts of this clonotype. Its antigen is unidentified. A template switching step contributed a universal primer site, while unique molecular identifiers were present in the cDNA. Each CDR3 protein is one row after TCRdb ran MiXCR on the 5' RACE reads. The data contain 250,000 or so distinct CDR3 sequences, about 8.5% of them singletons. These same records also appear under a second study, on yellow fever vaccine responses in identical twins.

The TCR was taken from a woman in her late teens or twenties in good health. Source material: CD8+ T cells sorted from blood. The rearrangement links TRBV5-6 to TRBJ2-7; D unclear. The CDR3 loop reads CASSLRNSYEQYF. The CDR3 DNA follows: TGTGCCAGCAGCCTCCGTAACTCCTACGAGCAGTACTTC.